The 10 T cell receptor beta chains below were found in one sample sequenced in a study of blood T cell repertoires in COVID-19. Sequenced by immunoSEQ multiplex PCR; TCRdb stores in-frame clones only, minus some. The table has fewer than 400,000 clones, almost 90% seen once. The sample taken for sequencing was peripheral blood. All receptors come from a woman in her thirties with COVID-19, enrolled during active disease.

CDR3 in amino acids: CASSPPGLGSLGYTF. The DNA for the CDR3 is TGTGCCAGCAGCCCGCCCGGTCTTGGTTCCCTTGGCTACACCTTC. This chain uses TRBV6-5 with TRBJ1-2, with unresolved D. The V end lost 6 bases, the J end lost 7 bases, and 21 bases lay between the germline ends. Per the germline V gene, CDR1 is MNHEY and CDR2 is SVGAGI. This CDR3 has 15 residues.

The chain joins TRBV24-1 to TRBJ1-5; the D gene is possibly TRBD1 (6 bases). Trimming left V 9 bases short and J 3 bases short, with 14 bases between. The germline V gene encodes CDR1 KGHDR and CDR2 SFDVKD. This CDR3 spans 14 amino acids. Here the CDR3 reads CATAAGGFNQPQHF. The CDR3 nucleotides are TGTGCCACCGCGGCGGGGGGCTTCAATCAGCCCCAGCATTTT.

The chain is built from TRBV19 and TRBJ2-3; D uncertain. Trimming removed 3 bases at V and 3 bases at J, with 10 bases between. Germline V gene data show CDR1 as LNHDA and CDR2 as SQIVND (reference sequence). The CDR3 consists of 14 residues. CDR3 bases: TGTGCCAGTAGTATTGGTAGTGTTACAGATACGCAGTATTTT. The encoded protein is CASSIGSVTDTQYF. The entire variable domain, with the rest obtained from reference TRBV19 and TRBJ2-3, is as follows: DGGITQSPKYLFRKEGQNVTLSCEQNLNHDAMYWYRQDPGQGLRLIYYSQIVNDFQKGDIAEGYSVSREKKESFPLTVTSAQKNPTAFYLCASSIGSVTDTQYFGPGTRLTVL.

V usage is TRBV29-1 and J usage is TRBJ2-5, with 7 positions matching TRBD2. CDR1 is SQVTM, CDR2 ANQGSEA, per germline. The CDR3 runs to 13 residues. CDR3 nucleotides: TGCGCCGGGGCTAGCGGAGGGGAAGAGACCCAGTACTTC. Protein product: CAGASGGEETQYF.

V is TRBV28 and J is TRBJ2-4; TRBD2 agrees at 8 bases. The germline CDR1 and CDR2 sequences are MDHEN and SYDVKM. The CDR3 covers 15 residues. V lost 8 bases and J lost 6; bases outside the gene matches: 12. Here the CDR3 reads CASLSEREWGNIQYF. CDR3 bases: TGTGCCAGCTTGTCGGAGCGGGAGTGGGGAAACATTCAGTACTTC.

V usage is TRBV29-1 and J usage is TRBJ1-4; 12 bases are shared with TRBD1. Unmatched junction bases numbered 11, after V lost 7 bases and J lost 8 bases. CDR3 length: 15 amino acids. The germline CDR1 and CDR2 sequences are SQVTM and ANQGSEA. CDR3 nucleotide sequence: TGCAGCGCAGCGGTGGGACAGGGGGCCGGGGAAAAACTGTTTTTT. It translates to CSAAVGQGAGEKLFF.

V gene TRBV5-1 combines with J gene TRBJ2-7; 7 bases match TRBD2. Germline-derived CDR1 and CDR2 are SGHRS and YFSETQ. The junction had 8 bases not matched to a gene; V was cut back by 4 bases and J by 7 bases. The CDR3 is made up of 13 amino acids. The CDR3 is CASSPGGVGEQYF. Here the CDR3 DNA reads TGCGCCAGCAGCCCTGGGGGGGTCGGGGAGCAGTACTTC.

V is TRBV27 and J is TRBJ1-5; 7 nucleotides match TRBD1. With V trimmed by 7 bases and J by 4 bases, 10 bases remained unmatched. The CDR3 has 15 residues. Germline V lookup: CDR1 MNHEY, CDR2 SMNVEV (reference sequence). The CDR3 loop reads CASKLVQGINQPQHF. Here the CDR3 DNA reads TGTGCCAGCAAACTCGTACAGGGGATTAATCAGCCCCAGCATTTT.

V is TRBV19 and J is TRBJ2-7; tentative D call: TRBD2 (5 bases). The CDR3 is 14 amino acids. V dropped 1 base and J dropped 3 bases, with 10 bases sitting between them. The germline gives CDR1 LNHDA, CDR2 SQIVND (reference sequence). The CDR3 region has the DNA TGTGCCAGTAGTATAGGAGGGTATGACTACGAGCAGTACTTC. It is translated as CASSIGGYDYEQYF.

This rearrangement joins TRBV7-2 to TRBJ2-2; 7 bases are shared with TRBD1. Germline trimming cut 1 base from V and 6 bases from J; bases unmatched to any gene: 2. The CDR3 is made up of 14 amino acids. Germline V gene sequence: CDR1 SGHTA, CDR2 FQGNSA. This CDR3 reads CASSLGGGPGELFF. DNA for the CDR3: TGTGCCAGCAGCTTAGGAGGGGGCCCCGGGGAGCTGTTTTTT. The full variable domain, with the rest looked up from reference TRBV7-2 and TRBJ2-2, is GAGVSQSPSNKVTEKGKDVELRCDPISGHTALYWYRQSLGQGLEFLIYFQGNSAPDKSGLPSDRFSAERTGGSVSTLTIQRTQQEDSAVYLCASSLGGGPGELFFGEGSRLTVL.